This is a list of T cell receptor beta chains from one sample in a study of glioma-infiltrating T cells after dendritic cell vaccination. Generated by immunoSEQ multiplex PCR, the TCRdb table keeps only in-frame clones and is missing some. The table has about 50,000 clones, 89% seen once. The sample was blood, taken after dendritic cell vaccination. These receptor sequences come from a human donor with glioblastoma. Both conserved end residues are part of each CDR3. Each record gives: CDR3 protein, CDR3 DNA, CDR3 length, V gene, clone size, D gene, J gene. The D gene is left open where the match is weak. Size tells how often a clone was seen (once, few, many) or the class of an expanded clone, and some rows leave it out.

CDR3: CASSPPGTDLNEQFF; DNA: TGTGCCAGCAGCCCCCCCGGGACAGACCTCAATGAGCAGTTCTTC; length: 15; V: TRBV13; size: -; D: TRBD1; J: TRBJ2-1
CDR3: CASSLGGSSYNEQFF; DNA: TGTGCCAGCAGCTTAGGCGGGAGCTCCTACAATGAGCAGTTCTTC; length: 15; V: TRBV11-2; size: -; D: TRBD2; J: TRBJ2-1
CDR3: CASSLLQGDADTQYF; DNA: TGTGCCAGCAGCCTATTACAGGGGGACGCAGATACGCAGTATTTT; length: 15; V: TRBV14; size: -; D: TRBD1; J: TRBJ2-3
CDR3: CAISVGQIVRGRDTEAFF; DNA: TGTGCCATCAGCGTAGGACAGATCGTAAGGGGAAGGGACACTGAAGCTTTCTTT; length: 18; V: TRBV10-3; size: -; D: -; J: TRBJ1-1
CDR3: CASSPDTYEQYF; DNA: TGCGCCAGCAGTCCAGATACCTACGAGCAGTACTTC; length: 12; V: TRBV5-1; size: few; D: -; J: TRBJ2-7
CDR3: CTASPSREGTSGAKVSPEELFF; DNA: TGTACAGCCAGTCCCTCCCGAGAAGGGACTAGCGGGGCTAAAGTATCACCGGAGGAGCTGTTTTTT; length: 22; V: TRBV15; size: -; D: TRBD2; J: TRBJ2-2
CDR3: CASSSPFRDRGSEQYF; DNA: TGTGCCAGCAGTTCCCCCTTCCGGGACAGGGGCTCCGAGCAGTACTTC; length: 16; V: TRBV27; size: -; D: TRBD1; J: TRBJ2-7
CDR3: CASSPGLSPRDTQYF; DNA: TGTGCCAGCAGCCCTGGACTTTCCCCACGGGATACGCAGTATTTT; length: 15; V: TRBV11-2; size: -; D: -; J: TRBJ2-3
CDR3: CASRETGWGTRDSYEQYF; DNA: TGTGCCAGCAGAGAAACGGGATGGGGAACCAGAGATTCCTACGAGCAGTACTTC; length: 18; V: TRBV5-4; size: -; D: -; J: TRBJ2-7
CDR3: CASRTDRGFSGSNQPQHF; DNA: TGTGCCAGCCGTACCGACAGGGGATTTAGCGGTAGCAATCAGCCCCAGCATTTT; length: 18; V: TRBV28; size: -; D: TRBD1; J: TRBJ1-5
CDR3: CASSFRLAALEEQFF; DNA: TGTGCCAGCAGTTTCAGACTAGCGGCCCTCGAGGAGCAGTTCTTC; length: 15; V: TRBV27; size: few; D: TRBD2; J: TRBJ2-1
CDR3: CASRTGTSVYNEQFF; DNA: TGTGCCAGCAGGACCGGGACTAGCGTTTACAATGAGCAGTTCTTC; length: 15; V: TRBV27; size: -; D: TRBD2; J: TRBJ2-1
CDR3: CASSLASGSPTDTQYF; DNA: TGTGCCAGCAGCTTAGCTAGCGGGAGCCCCACAGATACGCAGTATTTT; length: 16; V: TRBV7-2; size: -; D: TRBD2; J: TRBJ2-3
CDR3: CASSPVGFVGANTEAFF; DNA: TGTGCCAGCTCACCCGTGGGGTTCGTAGGGGCCAACACTGAAGCTTTCTTT; length: 17; V: TRBV18; size: -; D: -; J: TRBJ1-1
CDR3: CASSRVYEQYF; DNA: TGTGCCAGCAGCCGGGTTTACGAGCAGTACTTC; length: 11; V: TRBV28; size: once; D: -; J: TRBJ2-7
CDR3: CASSTTGTSGTPLDIQYF; DNA: TGTGCCAGCAGTACTACCGGGACTAGCGGGACGCCTCTGGACATTCAGTACTTC; length: 18; V: TRBV27; size: -; D: TRBD2; J: TRBJ2-4
CDR3: CASRRAHVGNQPQHF; DNA: TGTGCCAGCCGGCGGGCCCATGTGGGCAATCAGCCCCAGCATTTT; length: 15; V: TRBV27; size: -; D: -; J: TRBJ1-5
CDR3: CASSFPMTGSNGYTF; DNA: TGTGCCAGCAGCTTCCCTATGACAGGGAGTAATGGCTACACCTTC; length: 15; V: TRBV5-4; size: -; D: TRBD1; J: TRBJ1-2
CDR3: CAISESVSGRGGYTF; DNA: TGTGCCATCAGTGAGTCTGTCTCCGGCAGGGGAGGCTACACCTTC; length: 15; V: TRBV10-3; size: -; D: -; J: TRBJ1-2
CDR3: CAVALSSYNEQFF; DNA: TGTGCCGTAGCACTTAGCTCCTACAATGAGCAGTTCTTC; length: 13; V: TRBV30; size: -; D: -; J: TRBJ2-1
CDR3: CAIRSTSGNPTNTGELFF; DNA: TGTGCCATCAGATCGACTAGCGGTAACCCGACGAACACCGGGGAGCTGTTTTTT; length: 18; V: TRBV10-3; size: once; D: TRBD2; J: TRBJ2-2
CDR3: CASSQTRDTQYF; DNA: TGTGCCAGCTCACAAACGAGGGATACGCAGTATTTT; length: 12; V: TRBV18; size: -; D: -; J: TRBJ2-3
CDR3: CATLISSGANVLTF; DNA: TGTGCCACCCTCATTAGCTCTGGGGCCAACGTCCTGACTTTC; length: 14; V: TRBV10-3; size: -; D: -; J: TRBJ2-6
CDR3: CASSLTDGNTIYF; DNA: TGTGCCAGCAGCCTGACAGATGGAAACACCATATATTTT; length: 13; V: TRBV6-5; size: -; D: -; J: TRBJ1-3
CDR3: CASSRELAGVNEQFF; DNA: TGCGCCAGCAGCCGTGAACTAGCGGGAGTGAATGAGCAGTTCTTC; length: 15; V: TRBV4-1; size: once; D: TRBD2; J: TRBJ2-1
CDR3: CASSFGYSSGNTIYF; DNA: TGTGCCAGCAGTTTTGGGTACAGCTCTGGAAACACCATATATTTT; length: 15; V: TRBV28; size: -; D: -; J: TRBJ1-3
CDR3: CASSESRLETQYF; DNA: TGTGCCAGCAGTGAATCGAGACTAGAGACCCAGTACTTC; length: 13; V: TRBV6-1; size: -; D: -; J: TRBJ2-5
CDR3: CAISGTVSYEQYF; DNA: TGTGCCATCAGTGGTACTGTCTCCTACGAGCAGTACTTC; length: 13; V: TRBV10-3; size: -; D: -; J: TRBJ2-7
CDR3: CASSPRQGLNYGYTF; DNA: TGTGCCAGCAGTCCACGACAGGGTTTGAACTATGGCTACACCTTC; length: 15; V: TRBV6-5; size: -; D: TRBD1; J: TRBJ1-2
CDR3: CASRAEGGLAGGSYEQYF; DNA: TGTGCCAGCAGGGCCGAAGGGGGACTAGCGGGAGGATCCTACGAGCAGTACTTC; length: 18; V: TRBV5-6; size: -; D: TRBD2; J: TRBJ2-7
CDR3: CASGSGSGANVLTF; DNA: TGTGCCAGCGGTTCCGGGTCTGGGGCCAACGTCCTGACTTTC; length: 14; V: TRBV7-2; size: -; D: -; J: TRBJ2-6
CDR3: CASMLAGGPNNEQFF; DNA: TGTGCCAGTATGCTAGCGGGAGGGCCCAACAATGAGCAGTTCTTC; length: 15; V: TRBV19; size: -; D: TRBD2; J: TRBJ2-1
CDR3: CASSAPGLAGINEQFF; DNA: TGTGCCAGCAGCGCGCCGGGACTAGCGGGAATCAATGAGCAGTTCTTC; length: 16; V: TRBV7-3; size: -; D: TRBD2; J: TRBJ2-1
CDR3: CAITKTSGTNNEQFF; DNA: TGTGCCATCACCAAGACTAGCGGGACAAACAATGAGCAGTTCTTC; length: 15; V: TRBV10-3; size: -; D: TRBD2; J: TRBJ2-1
CDR3: CAIRDPRTGGTYEQYF; DNA: TGTGCCATCAGAGACCCCAGGACAGGGGGGACCTACGAGCAGTACTTC; length: 16; V: TRBV10-3; size: -; D: TRBD1; J: TRBJ2-7
CDR3: CSVRRQGTYEQYF; DNA: TGCAGCGTCAGAAGGCAGGGAACCTACGAGCAGTACTTC; length: 13; V: TRBV29-1; size: -; D: -; J: TRBJ2-7
CDR3: CASSLGGTGQGAWYF; DNA: TGTGCCAGCAGCTTGGGCGGTACCGGACAGGGGGCGTGGTACTTC; length: 15; V: TRBV7-9; size: -; D: TRBD1; J: TRBJ2-4